This is a list of T cell receptor beta chains from one sample in a study of siplizumab effects on memory and regulatory T cells. Clones were read by immunoSEQ multiplex PCR, and TCRdb kept only the in-frame ones, dropping some. Here the sample spans 50,000 or so clones, more than 75% being singletons. The sample was naive CD8+ T cells sorted from blood. These TCRs come from a human donor in good health. CDR3s include the opening cysteine and the closing phenylalanine or tryptophan. Size is omitted from some rows. Given values are once, few, many or a class for expanded clones.

CDR3 protein	J gene	V gene	clone size
CASSAPGQGANYGYTF	TRBJ1-2	TRBV5-4	-
CASSLEHEQYF	TRBJ2-7	TRBV5-4	-
CASSLFGPRNEQYF	TRBJ2-7	TRBV27	-
CASSITPENYGYTF	TRBJ1-2	TRBV27	once
CASSLGGAGDTQYF	TRBJ2-3	TRBV7-6	-
CASSLAGQDMNEQYF	TRBJ2-7	TRBV7-8	once
CASSIDRGLTEAFF	TRBJ1-1	TRBV19	-
CASSEDWHEGAGELFF	TRBJ2-2	TRBV6-1	-
CASSQEVVLEQYF	TRBJ2-7	TRBV4-1	-
CSHDLGGLQETQYF	TRBJ2-5	TRBV29-1	-
CASSIRGEEQYF	TRBJ2-7	TRBV19	-
CASSQRLAGRETQYF	TRBJ2-5	TRBV14	-
CASGGTEGYTF	TRBJ1-2	TRBV6-1	once
CASSVPSGGLAVPYNEQFF	TRBJ2-1	TRBV9	-
CASSLVASGGETQYF	TRBJ2-5	TRBV11-1	-
CASSTNPYEQYF	TRBJ2-7	TRBV19	-
CASSFGAGENEQYF	TRBJ2-7	TRBV5-1	-
CASRTPAAGGWYEQYF	TRBJ2-7	TRBV27	-
CRADSSLGGYTF	TRBJ1-2	TRBV29-1	-
CASTLLWDYRYEQYF	TRBJ2-7	TRBV5-5	-